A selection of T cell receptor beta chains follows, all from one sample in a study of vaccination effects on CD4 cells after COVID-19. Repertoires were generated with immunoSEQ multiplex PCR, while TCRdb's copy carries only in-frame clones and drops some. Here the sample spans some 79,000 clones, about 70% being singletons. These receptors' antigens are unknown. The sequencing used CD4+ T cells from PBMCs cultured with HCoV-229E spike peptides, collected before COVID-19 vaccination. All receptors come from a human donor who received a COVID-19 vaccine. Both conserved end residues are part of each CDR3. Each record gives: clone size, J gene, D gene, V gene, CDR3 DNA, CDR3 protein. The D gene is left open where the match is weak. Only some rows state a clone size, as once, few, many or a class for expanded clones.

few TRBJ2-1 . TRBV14 TGTGCCAGCAGCCAAAGTCGAGGGGTGATCTACAATGAGCAGTTCTTC CASSQSRGVIYNEQFF
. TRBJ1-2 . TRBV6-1 TGTGCCAGCAGTGAAACTAGGGACTATGGCTACACCTTC CASSETRDYGYTF
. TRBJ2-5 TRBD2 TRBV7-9 TGTGCCAGCAGCGTGGGGGGGGAGACCCAGTACTTC CASSVGGETQYF
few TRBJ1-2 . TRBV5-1 TGCGCCAGCAGGGGCCCTTCTAACTATGGCTACACCTTC CASRGPSNYGYTF
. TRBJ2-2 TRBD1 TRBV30 TGTGCCTGGAGATCGGACAGGGGGCACACCGGGGAGCTGTTTTTT CAWRSDRGHTGELFF
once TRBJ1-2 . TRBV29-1 TGCAGCGTGGGATGGGCGGACGGCTATGGCTACACCTTC CSVGWADGYGYTF
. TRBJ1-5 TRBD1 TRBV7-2 TGTGCCAGCAGCTCACAGGGGACCAGTTTCCCCCAGCATTTT CASSSQGTSFPQHF
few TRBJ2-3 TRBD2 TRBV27 TGTGCCAGCAGGGCTAAGGGACTAGCGGGGAGCTATAATACGCAGTATTTT CASRAKGLAGSYNTQYF
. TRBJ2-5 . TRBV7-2 TGTGCCAGCAGCTTAGATCGGAAAGAGACCCAGTACTTC CASSLDRKETQYF
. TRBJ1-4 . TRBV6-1 TGTGCCAGCAGTGAATGGCCGAGGGGAACTAATGAAAAACTGTTTTTT CASSEWPRGTNEKLFF
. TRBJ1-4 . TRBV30 TGTGCCTGGAGTGATCAAGGGAGCAAGGGTGAAAAACTGTTTTTT CAWSDQGSKGEKLFF
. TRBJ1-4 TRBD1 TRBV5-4 TGTGCCAGCAGGCGGGACAGGGGGGAAGAAAAACTGTTTTTT CASRRDRGEEKLFF
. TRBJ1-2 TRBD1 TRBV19 TGTGCCAGTAGAACCGGGACAGGGCTTTCTGGCTACACCTTC CASRTGTGLSGYTF
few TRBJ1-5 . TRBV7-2 TGTGCCAGCAGCGAGTCCCCCGGACGGAATAGCAATCAGCCCCAGCATTTT CASSESPGRNSNQPQHF
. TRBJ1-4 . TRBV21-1 TGTGCCAGCAGCAAATTATGGCGTTTTGACAGGGCGTCAGGAAAACTGTTTTTT CASSKLWRFDRASGKLFF
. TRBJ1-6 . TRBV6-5 TGTGCCAGCTCTGCAGCTTCACCCCTCCACTTT CASSAASPLHF
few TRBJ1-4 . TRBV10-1 TGCGCCAGCAGTGAAGTCGGCGGAAAACTGTTTTTT CASSEVGGKLFF
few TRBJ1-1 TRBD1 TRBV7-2 TGTGCCAGCAGCTTAGTGGGGACAGCGAACACTGAAGCTTTCTTT CASSLVGTANTEAFF